This T cell receptor (beta chain) was observed in a study of OX40 agonist ivuxolimab in advanced cancers. Whole-study findings and limits: Among the lowest levels of clonal expansion were found in partial responders at 0.1-3.0 mg/kg.

The trim removed 4 bases at V and 5 bases at J, leaving 9 bases unmatched. Germline V gene data show CDR1 as LNHDA and CDR2 as SQIVND (reference sequence). CDR3 length equals 16 residues. Produced via immunoSEQ multiplex PCR; TCRdb's table is partial and in-frame only. The sample lists 55,000 or so clones; roughly 87% were seen once. A single count supports this clone. Its target is unknown. Sequencing was performed on CD4+ or CD8+ T cells sorted from blood, taken in a trial of the OX40 agonist ivuxolimab. This sequence joins TRBV19 and TRBJ2-4, with 9 bases that match TRBD2. The TCR originated in an adult with an advanced solid tumor such as melanoma, head and neck, liver or kidney cancer. The CDR3 protein is CASSTLIAGEENIQYF. CDR3 sequence (DNA): TGTGCCAGTAGTACCCTAATAGCGGGAGAGGAAAACATTCAGTACTTC.